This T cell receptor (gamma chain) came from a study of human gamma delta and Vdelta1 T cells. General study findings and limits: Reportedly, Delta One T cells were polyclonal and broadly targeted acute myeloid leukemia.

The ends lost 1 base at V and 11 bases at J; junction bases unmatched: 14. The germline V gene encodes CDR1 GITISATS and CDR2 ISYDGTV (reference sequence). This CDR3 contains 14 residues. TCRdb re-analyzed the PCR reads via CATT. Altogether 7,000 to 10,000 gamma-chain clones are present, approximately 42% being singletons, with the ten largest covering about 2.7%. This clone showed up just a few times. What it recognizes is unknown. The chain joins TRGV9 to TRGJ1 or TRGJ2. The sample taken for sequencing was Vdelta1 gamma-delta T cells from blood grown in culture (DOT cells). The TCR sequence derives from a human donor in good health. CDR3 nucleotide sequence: TGTGCCTTGTGGGAGGTACGAGGGGGGTGCGAGAAACTCTTT. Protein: CALWEVRGGCEKLF.